This TCR beta chain is drawn from a study of control samples from healthy donors and cancer patients. TCRdb keeps only in-frame clones here, not all; method: immunoSEQ multiplex PCR. The sample includes over 100,000 clones, around 92% of them seen just once. The CDR3 totals 17 residues. The trim removed 7 bases at V and 4 bases at J, leaving 14 bases unmatched. Germline V gives CDR1 MNHEY, CDR2 SMNVEV (reference sequence). The chain recombines TRBV27 with TRBJ2-1; 9 bases are shared with TRBD2. Sequencing used blood. This sequence originates from a woman between 45 and 60 years old in good health. CDR3 DNA sequence: TGTGCCAGCAATCGTCGGGCTAGCGGGACTATTTACAATGAGCAGTTCTTC. Its translation is CASNRRASGTIYNEQFF.